This T cell receptor (beta chain) is from a study of blood T cell repertoires in COVID-19. Assay: immunoSEQ multiplex PCR; the TCRdb copy retains only in-frame clones and omits some. The sample shows roughly 170,000 clones, approximately 84% of them seen only once. The CDR3 covers 17 residues. V was shortened by 5 bases and J by 1 base, with 15 bases between the two germline ends. Germline lookup yields CDR1 LGHDT and CDR2 YNNKEL (reference sequence). This clonotype originated in a woman aged 50 to 60 with COVID-19, enrolled during active disease. This chain links TRBV3-1 (or the pseudogene TRBV3-2) with TRBJ1-6, with a possible D match to TRBD1 (5 bases). The sequencing sample was made of peripheral blood. For the CDR3, the DNA is TGTGCCAGCAGCTCCACTCCAGGGTGGTCCTATAATTCACCCCTCCACTTT. Translating gives CASSSTPGWSYNSPLHF.